What follows are 13 T cell receptor beta chains derived from one specimen sequenced in a study of shared clonotypes between healthy human individuals. As defined, naive CD8 cells were CD45RO-negative and positively selected for CCR7, with terminally differentiated effector memory CD45RA+ cells excluded. Sequenced by immunoSEQ multiplex PCR; TCRdb stores in-frame clones only, minus some. The table lists more than 2 million clones, 93% of them singletons. Material for sequencing was naive CD8+ T cells from PBMCs. All receptors derive from a man aged 18 to 30 in good health. Some clones in this sample may be carry-over from other donors' samples.

The rearrangement links TRBV2 to TRBJ2-7, with a possible D match to TRBD1 (5 bases). V lost 2 bases and J 0 bases, leaving 11 bases between the germline ends. The CDR3 extends over 15 amino acids. In germline, CDR1 is SNHLY, CDR2 FYNNEI. CDR3 nucleotide sequence: TGTGCCAGCAGTGAAAGACAGCAAAGCTCCTACGAGCAGTACTTC. Its protein product is CASSERQQSSYEQYF.

The genes are TRBV10-3 and TRBJ2-4; TRBD2 aligns across 10 bases. CDR1 and CDR2 (germline): ENHRY, SYGVKD. This CDR3 region has 17 residues. With V trimmed by 3 bases and J by 5 bases, 10 bases remained unmatched. The DNA for the CDR3 is TGTGCCATCAGTGACCGGGAAGCGGGAGGGACTCAAAACATTCAGTACTTC. It specifies CAISDREAGGTQNIQYF.

The chain carries TRBV27 and TRBJ2-7; a weak D match, TRBD1 (5 bases). The ends were cut back, 2 bases at V and 3 bases at J, with 11 bases in the middle. The CDR3 is made up of 14 amino acids. Germline V CDR1 and CDR2: MNHEY, SMNVEV (reference sequence). The CDR3 spells CASSLDPQGYEQYF. CDR3 coding DNA: TGTGCCAGCAGTTTAGACCCTCAGGGCTACGAGCAGTACTTC.

The chain is built from TRBV29-1 and TRBJ1-2, with 9 bases that match TRBD1. The CDR3 has 16 residues. The trim removed 0 bases at V and 7 bases at J, leaving 12 bases unmatched. CDR1 and CDR2 (germline): SQVTM, ANQGSEA. The CDR3 protein is CSVEDFSPGTGTGYTF. In DNA form, the CDR3 reads TGCAGCGTTGAAGACTTCTCACCCGGGACAGGGACTGGCTACACCTTC. Supplemented by reference TRBV29-1 and TRBJ1-2, the full variable domain reads SAVISQKPSRDICQRGTSLTIQCQVDSQVTMMFWYRQQPGQSLTLIATANQGSEATYESGFVIDKFPISRPNLTFSTLTVSNMSPEDSSIYLCSVEDFSPGTGTGYTFGSGTRLTVV.

The genes are TRBV27 and TRBJ2-2; 12 bases agree with TRBD2. The CDR3 length is 22 residues. The germline V gene has CDR1 MNHEY and CDR2 SMNVEV (reference sequence). The V and J ends lost 2 bases and 6 bases, in that order; junction bases with no gene match: 22. The DNA of the CDR3 is TGTGCCAGCAGTTTAACAACCCTAGCGGGAGGGCCGGAGGGGACGAGCGCCGGGGAGCTGTTTTTT. Amino acid sequence: CASSLTTLAGGPEGTSAGELFF.

The chain uses TRBV6-4 and TRBJ2-6; D unclear. In germline, CDR1 is MRHNA, CDR2 SNTAGT. This CDR3 contains 14 residues. The germline V and J ends were trimmed by 3 bases and 0 bases, with 3 bases remaining between them. CDR3 region: CASSEFSGANVLTF. CDR3 nucleotides: TGTGCCAGCAGTGAGTTCTCTGGGGCCAACGTCCTGACTTTC.

This clone occurred once. This rearrangement joins TRBV7-8 to TRBJ1-1; no definite D call. Deletions cut 0 bases from V and 1 base from J, with 15 bases between. CDR1 and CDR2 from the germline V gene are SGHVS and FQNEAQ. This CDR3 contains 17 residues. The CDR3 is CASSLATAGRRNTEAFF. In DNA, the CDR3 is TGTGCCAGCAGCTTAGCTACCGCTGGACGGCGGAACACTGAAGCTTTCTTT.

This clone was seen a single time. The chain has TRBV27 and TRBJ1-4; 8 bases are a match to TRBD1. The trim removed 10 bases at V and 8 bases at J, leaving 9 bases unmatched. Germline CDR1 reads MNHEY; CDR2 reads SMNVEV (reference sequence). The CDR3 loop spans 13 amino acids. The CDR3, as DNA: TGTGCCACCCAGGGGGCGCGGAGAGAAAAACTGTTTTTT. Its translation: CATQGARREKLFF.

This clone was observed a single time. The genes are TRBV19 and TRBJ1-1; the match to TRBD1 covers 7 bases. The length of the CDR3 is 14 residues. Germline V gene data show CDR1 as LNHDA and CDR2 as SQIVND (reference sequence). With V trimmed by 5 bases and J by 1 base, 4 bases remained unmatched. The CDR3 nucleotides read TGTGCCAGTAGTGCGGGACAGCGGAACACTGAAGCTTTCTTT. Translation gives CASSAGQRNTEAFF.

The rearrangement links TRBV27 to TRBJ2-7; D is ambiguous. Germline CDR1 reads MNHEY; CDR2 reads SMNVEV (reference sequence). Trimming took off 5 bases at V and 3 bases at J, with 11 bases between the two ends. The CDR3 extends over 13 amino acids. CDR3 loop: CASSIGNYYEQYF. Here the CDR3 DNA reads TGTGCCAGCAGTATCGGAAATTACTACGAGCAGTACTTC.

In its sample, this clone was seen a few times. The genes are TRBV19 and TRBJ1-1; D possibly corresponds to TRBD1 (5 bases). CDR3 length: 14 residues. Per germline, CDR1 LNHDA and CDR2 SQIVND (reference sequence). Trimming pared 0 bases from V and 6 bases from J, leaving 11 bases between. This chain's CDR3 is CASSIDRVEPEAFF. CDR3 sequence (DNA): TGTGCCAGTAGTATAGACAGGGTTGAACCTGAAGCTTTCTTT. The full variable domain, its missing parts supplied by reference TRBV19 and TRBJ1-1, is DGGITQSPKYLFRKEGQNVTLSCEQNLNHDAMYWYRQDPGQGLRLIYYSQIVNDFQKGDIAEGYSVSREKKESFPLTVTSAQKNPTAFYLCASSIDRVEPEAFFGQGTRLTVV.

V gene TRBV29-1 combines with J gene TRBJ1-2; D is possibly TRBD1 (6 bases). The germline gives CDR1 SQVTM, CDR2 ANQGSEA. The germline V and J ends were trimmed by 6 bases and 3 bases, with 11 bases remaining between them. The CDR3 extends over 12 amino acids. The CDR3 bases are TGCAGCGTACGACAGGACTACTATGGCTACACCTTC. This codes for CSVRQDYYGYTF.

The V gene is TRBV27, the J gene TRBJ2-7; D may be TRBD2 (5 bases). CDR3 length: 13 residues. Trimming took off 4 bases at V and 5 bases at J, with 12 bases between the two ends. The germline gives CDR1 MNHEY, CDR2 SMNVEV (reference sequence). The CDR3 bases are TGTGCCAGCAGTTCGGGGTCTTCCCACGAGCAGTACTTC. It specifies CASSSGSSHEQYF.